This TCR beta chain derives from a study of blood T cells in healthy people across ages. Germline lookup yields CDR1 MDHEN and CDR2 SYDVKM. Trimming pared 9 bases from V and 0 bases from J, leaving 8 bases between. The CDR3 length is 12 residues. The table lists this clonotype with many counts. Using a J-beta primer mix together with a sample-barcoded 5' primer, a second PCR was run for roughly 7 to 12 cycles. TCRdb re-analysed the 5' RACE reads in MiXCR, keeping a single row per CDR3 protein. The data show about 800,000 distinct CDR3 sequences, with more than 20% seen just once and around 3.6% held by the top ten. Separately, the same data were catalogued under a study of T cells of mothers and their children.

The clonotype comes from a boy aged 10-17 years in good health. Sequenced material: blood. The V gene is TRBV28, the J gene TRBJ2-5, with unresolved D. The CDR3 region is CASRGDQETQYF. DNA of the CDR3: TGTGCCAGTCGAGGCGACCAAGAGACCCAGTACTTC.